The text below deals with one T cell receptor (beta chain). Its antigen is undetermined. These data are taken from a study of cytomegalovirus exposure and HLA in healthy donors. General study results and limits: While the bulk of TCR sequences proved rare, some public TCRs turned up in many donors. The tendency of first-cohort TCR clusters to co-occur in the 110 or so validation repertoires emerged from a later analysis.

Some clones are missing from TCRdb's copy, which holds only in-frame ones; the method was immunoSEQ multiplex PCR. The table has about 360,000 clones, roughly 89% seen once. Input material: PBMCs. The receptor was isolated from a young woman in good health and CMV-seronegative.

The CDR3 loop reads CASSFLAEKDTDTQYF. Here the CDR3 DNA reads TGTGCCAGCAGTTTTCTGGCGGAGAAGGACACAGATACGCAGTATTTT. The chain employs TRBV28 and TRBJ2-3; no reliable D call. CDR1 is MDHEN and CDR2 is SYDVKM in the germline V gene. This CDR3 is built from 16 residues. V lost 3 bases, J lost 2 bases, and 15 bases lay in between. Full variable domain (outside the CDR3, taken from reference TRBV28 and TRBJ2-3): DVKVTQSSRYLVKRTGEKVFLECVQDMDHENMFWYRQDPGLGLRLIYFSYDVKMKEKGDIPEGYSVSREKKERFSLILESASTNQTSMYLCASSFLAEKDTDTQYFGPGTRLTVL.